The present T cell receptor beta chain was sequenced within a study of T cell repertoires in ileal Crohn's disease. Whole-study context: M0 samples are biopsies from inflamed ileum in the resection specimen.

Study-level points and caveats: Every patient over 26.8% clonality showed endoscopic recurrence. Clonal expansions were more frequent in active smokers than non-smokers at surgery.

CDR1 is LNHNV, CDR2 YYDKDF, per germline (reference sequence). The ends were cut back, 0 bases at V and 7 bases at J, with 10 bases in the middle. This CDR3 has 13 residues. With respect to this clone: Its antigen is not known.

The sample's time point: inflamed ileum from the surgical specimen. Included were adult ileal or ileocolonic Crohn's patients indicated for ileocolonic resection. The assay was immunoSEQ multiplex PCR, and TCRdb's table has in-frame clones only and misses some. The sample records about 18,000 clones, 70% to 80% being singletons. This TCR was recovered from an adult with Crohn's disease. The sequenced sample was ileal tissue. The chain uses TRBV15 and TRBJ2-7; D perhaps matches TRBD1 (5 bases). CDR3 nucleotides: TGTGCCACCAGCAGAGATGGGGCATGGGAGCAGTACTTC. Amino acids: CATSRDGAWEQYF.